Shown below are 22 T cell receptor beta chains from a single sample sequenced in a study of shared clonotypes between healthy human individuals. The protocol was immunoSEQ multiplex PCR, while the TCRdb copy is restricted to in-frame clones and leaves out a portion. The sample has over 2 million clones; 85% to 95% are singletons. Sequencing was done on a sample of naive CD4+ T cells sorted from blood. Subset specified: CD45RA+ positively selected. The receptor source for this set is a man aged 18 to 29 in good health.

The V gene is TRBV4-1, the J gene TRBJ2-1; 12 positions match TRBD1. Germline V gene sequence: CDR1 MGHRA, CDR2 YSYEKL. The CDR3 is 15 residues long. V lost 8 bases to trimming and J lost 7 bases; unmatched junction nucleotides: 9. The CDR3 DNA sequence: TGCGCCAGCTGTCGCGGGACAGGGGGCTCGAATGAGCAGTTCTTC. It translates to CASCRGTGGSNEQFF.

About this clone itself: Other DNA sequences in the sample encode the same CDR3. The chain links TRBV10-3 to TRBJ1-1; perhaps TRBD1 as D (5 bases). V lost 4 bases and J 1 base, leaving 10 bases between the germline ends. Germline assignment: CDR1 ENHRY and CDR2 SYGVKD. The CDR3 sequence is 14 residues long. The CDR3 spells CAISGQGSNTEAFF. The CDR3 DNA reads as TGTGCCATCAGTGGTCAGGGCTCGAACACTGAAGCTTTCTTT.

The V gene is TRBV6-6, the J gene TRBJ1-4; perhaps TRBD1 as D (6 bases). V lost 6 bases and J 8 bases, leaving 10 bases between the germline ends. This CDR3 comprises 12 residues. Germline-derived CDR1 and CDR2 are MNHNY and SVGAGI (reference sequence). The CDR3 loop reads CASRAGGEKLFF. As DNA, the CDR3 is TGTGCCAGCAGGGCGGGGGGCGAAAAACTGTTTTTT.

This chain joins TRBV30 and TRBJ2-1; TRBD1 matches at 9 bases. After removal of 0 bases from V and 1 base from J, the junction contained 1 base not matched to a gene. CDR3 size: 15 residues. Germline V lookup: CDR1 GTSNPN, CDR2 SVGIG (reference sequence). The CDR3 DNA reads TGTGCCTGGAGTGTGGACAGGGGTTCCTACAATGAGCAGTTCTTC. This sequence encodes CAWSVDRGSYNEQFF. The full variable domain, rest sourced from reference TRBV30 and TRBJ2-1, is SQTIHQWPATLVQPVGSPLSLECTVEGTSNPNLYWYRQAAGRGLQLLFYSVGIGQISSEVPQNLSASRPQDRQFILSSKKLLLSDSGFYLCAWSVDRGSYNEQFFGPGTRLTVL.

The CDR3 is CAISPGQPYEQYF. The CDR3 nucleotides are TGTGCCATCAGTCCGGGACAACCCTACGAGCAGTACTTC. The chain couples TRBV10-3 to TRBJ2-5; tentative D call: TRBD1 (6 bases). The end of the DNA fits TRBJ2-7 better, so the J call may be wrong. CDR1 and CDR2 (germline): ENHRY, SYGVKD. The CDR3 consists of 13 residues.

The chain employs TRBV4-3 and TRBJ1-1; D call uncertain. The CDR3 runs to 14 residues. Germline CDR1 reads LGHNA; CDR2 reads YSLEER. V was clipped by 7 bases and J by 1 base, with 13 bases between them. As DNA, the CDR3 is TGCGCCAGCAAATTACGGGTGGGGAACACTGAAGCTTTCTTT. Residues: CASKLRVGNTEAFF.

This sequence joins TRBV29-1 and TRBJ2-6; TRBD2 might be the D (6 bases). Germline CDR1 and CDR2: SQVTM and ANQGSEA. The CDR3 extends over 12 amino acids. Deletions cut 4 bases from V and 7 bases from J, with 8 bases between. The CDR3 loop is CSVAAGANVLTF. The CDR3 DNA follows: TGCAGCGTTGCGGCGGGAGCCAACGTCCTGACTTTC.

The V call is TRBV14, the J call TRBJ1-3; D remains unclear. CDR3 length: 15 residues. Germline values: CDR1 SGHDN, CDR2 FVKESK. Between the trimmed V and J ends, which lost 0 bases and 4 bases, there was a span of 10 bases. The CDR3 region has the DNA TGTGCCAGCAGCCAAGAACCTCGACGGGGAAACACCATATATTTT. It is translated as CASSQEPRRGNTIYF.

The genes are TRBV27 and TRBJ1-6, with a weak D call TRBD1 (6 bases). The CDR3 covers 16 residues. Trimming removed 6 bases from V and 0 bases from J, with 12 bases in between. Germline-derived CDR1 and CDR2 are MNHEY and SMNVEV (reference sequence). The CDR3 reads CASSFTGRSYNSPLHF. Written as DNA, the CDR3 is TGTGCCAGCAGCTTCACAGGGCGCTCCTATAATTCACCCCTCCACTTT.

On this clone: The sample holds other DNA sequences that translate to the same CDR3. The chain couples TRBV18 to TRBJ2-1; 8 bases line up with TRBD2. The CDR3 extends over 14 amino acids. V lost 6 bases and J lost 3; bases outside the gene matches: 4. CDR1 is KGHSH, CDR2 LQKENI, per germline. For the CDR3, the DNA is TGTGCCAGCTCGCTCGGGACTAGCTACAATGAGCAGTTCTTC. Translation gives CASSLGTSYNEQFF.

This clone appeared once. The CDR3 sequence: CASSIVSWGNEQYF. Here the CDR3 DNA reads TGTGCCAGTAGTATAGTTTCTTGGGGAAACGAGCAGTACTTC. The chain recombines TRBV19 with TRBJ2-7, with D hard to call. This CDR3 contains 14 residues. The germline V and J ends were trimmed by 1 base and 5 bases, with 12 bases remaining between them. Looked up from germline, CDR1 is LNHDA and CDR2 is SQIVND (reference sequence).

The chain recombines TRBV5-6 with TRBJ2-7; D unclear. The germline V gene encodes CDR1 SGHDT and CDR2 YYEEEE. There are 14 residues in the CDR3. Between the trimmed V and J ends, which lost 2 bases and 1 base, there was a span of 10 bases. In DNA, the CDR3 is TGTGCCAGCAGCTTCCGAGATCAATCCTACGAGCAGTACTTC. Translated: CASSFRDQSYEQYF. Looking up the rest from reference TRBV5-6 and TRBJ2-7 gives the full variable domain: DAGVTQSPTHLIKTRGQQVTLRCSPKSGHDTVSWYQQALGQGPQFIFQYYEEEERQRGNFPDRFSGHQFPNYSSELNVNALLLGDSALYLCASSFRDQSYEQYFGPGTRLTVT.

The chain recombines TRBV6-1 with TRBJ2-1; D is perhaps TRBD2 (6 bases). The CDR3 spans 13 residues. The germline gives CDR1 MNHNS, CDR2 SASEGT. V was trimmed by 4 bases and J by 10 bases, leaving 14 bases between them. This CDR3 reads CASSGTLGREQFF. The CDR3 coding sequence is TGTGCCAGCAGTGGGACCCTGGGGAGGGAGCAGTTCTTC.

The chain carries TRBV6-5 and TRBJ2-7, with 7 bases lining up with TRBD1. CDR1 MNHEY and CDR2 SVGAGI come from the germline V gene. The trim removed 7 bases at V and 2 bases at J, leaving 11 bases unmatched. The CDR3 length is 15 residues. The DNA for the CDR3 is TGTGCCAGCAAAGTCTCGGCTACAGGGGCCTACGAGCAGTACTTC. This translates into CASKVSATGAYEQYF.

This sequence joins TRBV7-2 and TRBJ2-3, with no clear D. V was pared by 2 bases and J by 2 bases, with 11 bases between. The CDR3 has 15 residues. The germline gives CDR1 SGHTA, CDR2 FQGNSA. The CDR3 DNA follows: TGTGCCAGCAGCTTACCAGAATGGTACACAGATACGCAGTATTTT. Its protein product is CASSLPEWYTDTQYF.

The chain recombines TRBV28 with TRBJ1-4; D gene ambiguous. Per germline, CDR1 MDHEN and CDR2 SYDVKM. The CDR3 loop spans 16 amino acids. V was clipped by 4 bases and J by 0 bases, with 12 bases between them. In DNA form, the CDR3 reads TGTGCCAGCAGTTCAACCTCTATTGCAACTAATGAAAAACTGTTTTTT. Its protein product is CASSSTSIATNEKLFF. The full variable domain, with the rest looked up from reference TRBV28 and TRBJ1-4, is DVKVTQSSRYLVKRTGEKVFLECVQDMDHENMFWYRQDPGLGLRLIYFSYDVKMKEKGDIPEGYSVSREKKERFSLILESASTNQTSMYLCASSSTSIATNEKLFFGSGTQLSVL.

The chain joins TRBV9 to TRBJ1-6, with TRBD1 matching over 7 bases. Germline trimming cut 0 bases from V and 0 bases from J; bases unmatched to any gene: 3. CDR1 and CDR2 (germline): SGDLS, YYNGEE. This CDR3 spans 17 amino acids. DNA for the CDR3: TGTGCCAGCAGCGTAGGACAGGGAAGCTCCTATAATTCACCCCTCCACTTT. Its protein is CASSVGQGSSYNSPLHF.

The chain links TRBV10-3 to TRBJ2-5; either TRBD1 or TRBD2 may supply D (5 bases each). Germline V gene sequence: CDR1 ENHRY, CDR2 SYGVKD. This CDR3 is 12 amino acids long. The ends were cut back, 3 bases at V and 8 bases at J, with 10 bases in the middle. The CDR3 region is CAISDARDTQYF. The CDR3, as DNA: TGTGCCATCAGTGACGCCCGGGACACCCAGTACTTC.

The rearrangement links TRBV5-6 to TRBJ1-2; D unresolved. V gave up 0 bases and J gave up 7 bases, with 10 bases separating them. This CDR3 has 13 amino acids. Germline values: CDR1 SGHDT, CDR2 YYEEEE. The CDR3 loop reads CASSLDRGRGYTF. The CDR3 DNA is TGTGCCAGCAGCTTGGACAGAGGCCGTGGCTACACCTTC.

Regarding this clone: Other DNA sequences of this sample code for an identical CDR3. This chain joins TRBV9 and TRBJ2-5; D is uncertain. Germline V gives CDR1 SGDLS, CDR2 YYNGEE. This CDR3 is built from 13 residues. Trimming took off 1 base at V and 1 base at J, with 5 bases between the two ends. CDR3: CASSVIPQETQYF. In DNA, the CDR3 is TGTGCCAGCAGCGTAATACCCCAAGAGACCCAGTACTTC.

The V and J genes are TRBV29-1 and TRBJ2-1; D is uncertain. The CDR3 loop spans 13 amino acids. V lost 4 bases and J 1 base, leaving 8 bases between the germline ends. Germline CDR1 reads SQVTM; CDR2 reads ANQGSEA. The CDR3 reads CSVVWVSYNEQFF. In DNA, the CDR3 is TGCAGCGTTGTCTGGGTATCCTACAATGAGCAGTTCTTC.

On this clone itself: At the DNA level, this CDR3 is encoded by other sequences in the same sample as well. This rearrangement joins TRBV7-2 to TRBJ2-2; D ambiguous. Germline lookup yields CDR1 SGHTA and CDR2 FQGNSA. V was cut by 2 bases and J by 6 bases, with 7 bases left in between. The CDR3 has 13 amino acids. The CDR3 region is CASSLLGPGELFF. CDR3 DNA: TGTGCCAGCAGCTTACTGGGTCCCGGGGAGCTGTTTTTT.